These 23 T cell receptor beta chains came from one sample sequenced in a study listed by TCRdb under 2016. The receptor library was made with RT-PCR. Sequencing took place on an Illumina MiSeq. The public reads were reprocessed in TCRdb via fastp at Q25 and MiXCR, keeping in-frame beta chains. Each CDR3 protein gets just one entry, which takes the most common genes and DNA from the rows behind it. The sample contains almost 700,000 distinct CDR3 sequences, more than 13% of them found a single time. 3.6% of the sample is held by the ten biggest clonotypes. The sequenced material came from memory CD4+ T cells from blood. The source is a female donor in good health, serving as a healthy control.

The sample holds a few counts of this clonotype. This sequence joins TRBV28 and TRBJ2-5; 12 bases agree with TRBD1. V dropped 5 bases and J dropped 2; count of bases not matched to a gene: 12. This CDR3 is 18 amino acids long. CDR1 is MDHEN, CDR2 SYDVKM, per germline. In DNA form, the CDR3 reads TGTGCCAGCAGTAAATTAGGGGACAGGGGGCCGGATCAAGAGACCCAGTACTTC. Encoded protein: CASSKLGDRGPDQETQYF.

This clonotype was found a few times. The chain combines TRBV29-1 with TRBJ2-7, with 9 positions matching TRBD2. The ends lost 6 bases at V and 2 bases at J; junction bases unmatched: 2. CDR1 and CDR2 from the germline V gene are SQVTM and ANQGSEA. The CDR3 extends over 12 amino acids. The CDR3 DNA sequence: TGCAGCGTGGCTAGCGGGGCCTACGAGCAGTACTTC. Translation gives CSVASGAYEQYF.

A few counts support this clonotype. V gene TRBV20-1 combines with J gene TRBJ1-5; maybe TRBD1 (5 bases). The CDR3 covers 16 residues. Trimming cost V 6 bases and J 1 base, with 19 bases left between them. Per the germline V gene, CDR1 is DFQATT and CDR2 is SNEGSKA (reference sequence). Here the CDR3 DNA reads TGCAGTGCCCGGGGCCGGGGGTTCCTCAGCAATCAGCCCCAGCATTTT. Translated, it gives CSARGRGFLSNQPQHF.

This clonotype has just a few counts. The V call is TRBV28, the J call TRBJ2-7; no clear D gene. Trimming shortened V by 5 bases and J by 0 bases, and 11 bases separated the two germline ends. The CDR3 length is 14 residues. The germline CDR1 and CDR2 sequences are MDHEN and SYDVKM. The CDR3 coding sequence is TGTGCCAGCAGTGACTCCTTCAGCTCCTACGAGCAGTACTTC. It encodes CASSDSFSSYEQYF.

Only a few counts were recorded for this clonotype. The CDR3 DNA sequence: TGCAGTGCTAGAGCTACCAGGGCCAGCTCCTATAATTCACCCCTCCACTTT. This encodes CSARATRASSYNSPLHF. The rearrangement joins TRBV20-1 to TRBJ1-6, with D possibly being TRBD1 (5 bases). V lost 1 base and J 0 bases, leaving 13 bases between the germline ends. The CDR3 extends over 17 amino acids. Germline CDR1 reads DFQATT; CDR2 reads SNEGSKA (reference sequence).

The gene calls are TRBV25-1 and TRBJ2-7; 8 nucleotides line up with TRBD2. The CDR3 has 16 residues. The germline CDR1 and CDR2 sequences are MGHDK and SYGVNS. The junction had 11 bases not matched to a gene; V was cut back by 5 bases and J by 2 bases. CDR3 in amino acids: CASSREPGLGAYEQYF. Written as DNA, the CDR3 is TGTGCCAGCAGTCGTGAACCGGGACTAGGTGCCTACGAGCAGTACTTC.

The chain couples TRBV18 to TRBJ2-1; D unresolved. This CDR3 contains 14 residues. Per germline, CDR1 KGHSH and CDR2 LQKENI. Trimming cost V 5 bases and J 6 bases, with 14 bases left between them. CDR3 region: CASSAVGGRNEQFF. In DNA, the CDR3 is TGTGCCAGCTCAGCCGTAGGCGGACGCAATGAGCAGTTCTTC.

Details on this clonotype: A single base separates this from a much larger clone, so it may be a read error. The V call is TRBV4-1, the J call TRBJ1-5; D is possibly TRBD1 (5 bases). Germline lookup yields CDR1 MGHRA and CDR2 YSYEKL. The V and J ends lost 2 bases and 3 bases respectively, with 14 bases between them. CDR3 length equals 16 residues. CDR3 coding DNA: TGCGCCAGCAGCCAATTCTACGGGGACCCCAATCAGCCCCAGCATTTT. Amino acids: CASSQFYGDPNQPQHF.

This clonotype was found a few times. The V and J genes are TRBV20-1 and TRBJ1-1, with TRBD1 identical over 9 bases. Germline V gives CDR1 DFQATT, CDR2 SNEGSKA (reference sequence). CDR3 length equals 13 residues. V was pared by 6 bases and J by 4 bases, with 6 bases of the junction left unmatched. In DNA form, the CDR3 reads TGCAGTGCCGGACGGGACAGGGTCACTGAAGCTTTCTTT. Translating gives CSAGRDRVTEAFF.

This clonotype was found a few times. This sequence joins TRBV18 and TRBJ1-4; D uncertain. The CDR3 spans 15 residues. The V gene lost 2 bases and the J gene lost 10 bases, with 17 bases spanning the gap. Germline V gene sequence: CDR1 KGHSH, CDR2 LQKENI. CDR3 sequence (DNA): TGTGCCAGCTCACCATTAGAGGTATCTAACGGAAAACTGTTTTTT. Amino acid sequence: CASSPLEVSNGKLFF. The variable domain in full, with the rest retrieved from reference TRBV18 and TRBJ1-4, is NAGVMQNPRHLVRRRGQEARLRCSPMKGHSHVYWYRQLPEEGLKFMVYLQKENIIDESGMPKERFSAEFPKEGPSILRIQQVVRGDSAAYFCASSPLEVSNGKLFFGSGTQLSVL.

The rearrangement links TRBV5-5 to TRBJ2-5; no reliable D call. The ends were cut back, 0 bases at V and 4 bases at J, with 10 bases in the middle. CDR1 and CDR2 from the germline V gene are SGHKS and YYEKEE (reference sequence). The CDR3 has 14 residues. For the CDR3, the DNA is TGTGCCAGCAGCTTGGCAGCTGGTTTAGAGACCCAGTACTTC. Protein: CASSLAAGLETQYF.

The sample holds many counts of this clonotype. The chain is built from TRBV10-3 and TRBJ2-5, with 7 positions matching TRBD2. The J segment lost 5 bases and the V segment lost 6 bases, leaving 3 bases of the junction unmatched. The CDR3 extends over 12 amino acids. CDR1 ENHRY and CDR2 SYGVKD come from the germline V gene. CDR3 residues: CAISGLEETQYF. The CDR3, as DNA: TGTGCCATCAGCGGACTAGAGGAGACCCAGTACTTC.

This clonotype was counted only a few times. The V call is TRBV28, the J call TRBJ2-1, with TRBD2 matching over 7 bases. The length of the CDR3 is 15 residues. J lost 7 bases, V lost 6 bases, and 12 bases had no gene match. Looked up from germline, CDR1 is MDHEN and CDR2 is SYDVKM. CDR3 residues: CASRLAGQNVNEQFF. In nucleotides, the CDR3 is TGTGCCAGCAGGTTAGCGGGTCAAAACGTTAATGAGCAGTTCTTC.

This chain joins TRBV7-9 and TRBJ1-1; D uncertain. The CDR3 extends over 15 amino acids. Germline V CDR1 and CDR2: SEHNR, FQNEAQ (reference sequence). V lost 3 bases and J lost 1, with 12 bases in between. The CDR3 coding sequence is TGTGCCAGCAGCTTTCGGGGTGTTAAGAACACTGAAGCTTTCTTT. Translated: CASSFRGVKNTEAFF.

The rearrangement uses TRBV24-1 and TRBJ2-2, with TRBD1 identical over 8 bases. Germline V gives CDR1 KGHDR, CDR2 SFDVKD. Unmatched junction bases numbered 8, after V lost 7 bases and J lost 2 bases. CDR3 length: 16 residues. CDR3 sequence reads: CATRPSGQGNTGELFF. The DNA of the CDR3 is TGTGCCACCAGACCCTCAGGACAGGGTAACACCGGGGAGCTGTTTTTT.

This clonotype showed up just a few times. The chain has TRBV6-5 and TRBJ1-6; 10 nucleotides match TRBD1. Losses at the gene ends were 2 bases for V and 7 bases for J; bases not matched to a gene: 2. This CDR3 is 15 amino acids long. Germline V gene lookup returns CDR1 MNHEY and CDR2 SVGAGI. In DNA form, the CDR3 reads TGTGCCAGCAGTTACGAGGGACAGGGGAATTCACCCCTCCACTTT. Its protein is CASSYEGQGNSPLHF.

This clonotype was observed at least ten times. This chain joins TRBV9 and TRBJ2-7; 13 nucleotides line up with TRBD2. The V and J ends lost 3 bases and 3 bases, in that order; junction bases with no gene match: 3. Germline V gene lookup returns CDR1 SGDLS and CDR2 YYNGEE. The CDR3 has 15 amino acids. CDR3: CASSARTSGSYEQYF. CDR3 nucleotide sequence: TGTGCCAGCAGCGCCCGGACTAGCGGGAGCTACGAGCAGTACTTC.

J is TRBJ2-1 and V is TRBV12-3 or TRBV12-4, with D perhaps assigned TRBD1 or TRBD2 (6 bases each). V was shortened by 5 bases and J by 0 bases, with 14 bases between the two germline ends. This CDR3 contains 16 residues. The CDR3 nucleotides read TGTGCCAGCAGTCCCCAAGGGGGGTACTCCTACAATGAGCAGTTCTTC. Protein: CASSPQGGYSYNEQFF.

This clonotype was counted between two and nine times. The chain couples TRBV6-5 to TRBJ2-1, with D perhaps TRBD1 (6 bases). The CDR3 has 14 amino acids. Per germline, CDR1 MNHEY and CDR2 SVGAGI. V lost 0 bases to trimming and J lost 10 bases, with 13 bases between them. The CDR3 sequence: CASSYSTGRWEQFF. The CDR3 DNA is TGTGCCAGCAGTTACTCGACAGGTCGGTGGGAGCAGTTCTTC.

There are a few counts of this clonotype. J is TRBJ1-4 and V is TRBV20-1; D is undetermined. Trimming shortened V by 3 bases and J by 3 bases, and 5 bases separated the two germline ends. The CDR3 spans 12 residues. CDR1 and CDR2 (germline): DFQATT, SNEGSKA (reference sequence). CDR3 amino acids: CSARASNEKLFF. The CDR3 nucleotides read TGCAGTGCTAGGGCATCTAATGAAAAACTGTTTTTT.

This clonotype turned up a few times. The genes are TRBV5-1 and TRBJ2-5, with 10 positions matching TRBD1. Germline loops: CDR1 SGHRS, CDR2 YFSETQ. The length of the CDR3 is 15 residues. Trimming at V came to 4 bases and at J to 3 bases, leaving 6 bases not matched to a gene. The CDR3 loop reads CASSPMGTGEETQYF. The CDR3 nucleotides read TGCGCCAGCAGCCCGATGGGGACAGGGGAAGAGACCCAGTACTTC.

In regard to this clonotype: The CDR3 does not end in the conserved phenylalanine or tryptophan, so this is likely a read error. V usage is TRBV27 and J usage is TRBJ2-1, with 9 bases matching TRBD2. CDR1 and CDR2 from the germline V gene are MNHEY and SMNVEV (reference sequence). The CDR3 totals 15 residues. The J segment lost 7 bases and the V segment lost 8 bases, leaving 12 bases of the junction unmatched. Written as DNA, the CDR3 is TGTGCCAGCGGTCGGGCAGCGGGAGGTCGGAATGAGCAGTTCTTA. Protein product: CASGRAAGGRNEQFL.

This clonotype was observed a handful of times. The gene calls are TRBV5-1 and TRBJ2-1; 7 bases are shared with TRBD2. The CDR3 is made up of 13 amino acids. Germline V CDR1 and CDR2: SGHRS, YFSETQ. V lost 6 bases to trimming and J lost 6 bases; unmatched junction nucleotides: 6. The CDR3 here is CASTYGGINEQFF. The CDR3 region has the DNA TGCGCCAGCACATACGGGGGGATCAATGAGCAGTTCTTC.